Each of the 10 T cell receptor beta chains below was sequenced from the same sample in a study of T and B cells in COVID-19 patients. Multiplex PCR with BIOMED2 TRB-A/B primer pools amplified TRB rearrangements. TCRdb re-analysed the multiplex PCR reads in MiXCR, keeping a single row per CDR3 protein. The repertoire has tens of thousands of distinct CDR3 sequences, about 31% of them found once; the top ten carry 1.5% to 2%. TRB was amplified from about 250-500 ng of blood genomic DNA. The specimen sequenced was blood. Source of these receptors: a human donor who had recovered from COVID-19.

As concerns this clonotype: Possible read error: a much larger clone is one base away. The conserved final phenylalanine or tryptophan is absent from the CDR3, which likely points to a read error. The gene calls are TRBV11-2 and TRBJ2-7, with 9 bases that match TRBD2. Germline lookup yields CDR1 SGHAT and CDR2 FQNNGV. This CDR3 has 16 residues. With V trimmed by 0 bases and J by 2 bases, 5 bases remained unmatched. CDR3 nucleotide sequence: TGTGCCAGCAGCTTAGACTCTAGCGGGGCCCCCTACGAGCAGTACCTC. Translation: CASSLDSSGAPYEQYL.

The rearrangement uses TRBV6-1 and TRBJ1-6; D may be TRBD1 (6 bases). Trimming removed 5 bases from V and 6 bases from J, with 8 bases in between. CDR1 is MNHNS, CDR2 SASEGT, per germline. CDR3 length: 13 amino acids. The CDR3 nucleotides read TGTGCCAGCAGTTCAGGGGTTAATTCACCCCTCCACTTT. Its protein is CASSSGVNSPLHF.

In this sample, this clonotype turned up a few times. The V and J genes are TRBV6-5 and TRBJ2-7; possibly TRBD2 for D (6 bases). V lost 7 bases and J lost 1, with 11 bases in between. The germline V gene encodes CDR1 MNHEY and CDR2 SVGAGI. The CDR3 spans 13 residues. Here the CDR3 reads CASTQSGSYEQYF. CDR3 DNA sequence: TGTGCCAGCACCCAGAGCGGGTCCTACGAGCAGTACTTC.

This chain links TRBV6-5 with TRBJ2-3; the match to TRBD2 covers 7 bases. Losses at the gene ends were 3 bases for V and 3 bases for J; bases not matched to a gene: 9. The germline V gene encodes CDR1 MNHEY and CDR2 SVGAGI. This CDR3 is 16 amino acids long. CDR3 nucleotides: TGTGCCAGCAGTTATTTGGCGGGGGTTCAGACAGATACGCAGTATTTT. This gives the protein CASSYLAGVQTDTQYF.

The V and J genes are TRBV18 and TRBJ1-6; a possible D gene is TRBD1 (5 bases). Deletions cut 1 base from V and 10 bases from J, with 11 bases between. The CDR3 is 14 amino acids. Germline V gives CDR1 KGHSH, CDR2 LQKENI. CDR3 coding DNA: TGTGCCAGCTCACCACAAGGGGCGAACTCACCCCTCCACTTT. This translates into CASSPQGANSPLHF. Full variable domain (remainder filled in from reference TRBV18 and TRBJ1-6): NAGVMQNPRHLVRRRGQEARLRCSPMKGHSHVYWYRQLPEEGLKFMVYLQKENIIDESGMPKERFSAEFPKEGPSILRIQQVVRGDSAAYFCASSPQGANSPLHFGNGTRLTVT.

This clonotype is termed medium-sized. V gene TRBV5-6 combines with J gene TRBJ2-7; D gene uncertain. Germline CDR1 SGHDT, CDR2 YYEEEE. This CDR3 region has 14 residues. V was trimmed by 4 bases and J by 1 base, leaving 12 bases between them. CDR3 DNA: TGTGCCAGCAGCCAACTCGGTGAGTCCTACGAGCAGTACTTC. This sequence encodes CASSQLGESYEQYF.

This chain uses TRBV27 with TRBJ1-3, with D unresolved. CDR1 and CDR2 from the germline V gene are MNHEY and SMNVEV (reference sequence). V shed 0 bases and J shed 5 bases, with 8 bases lying between them. The CDR3 sequence is 14 residues long. CDR3 sequence: CASSLSRGRNTIYF. CDR3 nucleotides: TGTGCCAGCAGTTTATCTCGAGGCCGAAACACCATATATTTT.

This clonotype has a handful of counts. J is TRBJ1-2 and V is TRBV27; D is perhaps TRBD1 (5 bases). CDR3 length: 14 amino acids. Germline CDR1 and CDR2: MNHEY and SMNVEV (reference sequence). Trimming shortened V by 5 bases and J by 3 bases, and 13 bases separated the two germline ends. The CDR3 sequence: CASSRQPGDYGYTF. In DNA, the CDR3 is TGTGCCAGCAGTCGACAGCCCGGTGACTATGGCTACACCTTC.

This clonotype appeared a few times. The rearrangement links TRBV14 to TRBJ2-1; D possibly corresponds to TRBD1 (6 bases). CDR1 is SGHDN and CDR2 is FVKESK in the germline V gene. Between the trimmed V and J ends, which lost 0 bases and 4 bases, there was a span of 16 bases. This CDR3 is built from 17 residues. The CDR3: CASSQEKGVVGYNEQFF. The CDR3 DNA is TGTGCCAGCAGCCAAGAGAAGGGGGTAGTCGGGTACAATGAGCAGTTCTTC. Variable domain in full (rest from reference TRBV14 and TRBJ2-1): EAGVTQFPSHSVIEKGQTVTLRCDPISGHDNLYWYRRVMGKEIKFLLHFVKESKQDESGMPNNRFLAERTGGTYSTLKVQPAELEDSGVYFCASSQEKGVVGYNEQFFGPGTRLTVL.

V is TRBV2 and J is TRBJ2-5; D not resolved. CDR3 length equals 13 residues. V was trimmed by 4 bases and J by 5 bases, leaving 11 bases between them. The germline CDR1 and CDR2 sequences are SNHLY and FYNNEI. Here the CDR3 DNA reads TGTGCCAGCAGTGTTTTGGGATCTGAGACCCAGTACTTC. It codes for CASSVLGSETQYF. Combining the CDR3 with reference TRBV2 and TRBJ2-5 gives the whole variable domain EPEVTQTPSHQVTQMGQEVILRCVPISNHLYFYWYRQILGQKVEFLVSFYNNEISEKSEIFDDQFSVERPDGSNFTLKIRSTKLEDSAMYFCASSVLGSETQYFGPGTRLLVL.